This T cell receptor (beta chain) originates from a study of Ad26.COV2.S vaccination and SARS-CoV-2 variants. The trim removed 5 bases at V and 4 bases at J, leaving 14 bases unmatched. In germline, CDR1 is SGHTA, CDR2 FQGNSA. The CDR3 is made up of 18 amino acids. General observations from the study: Spike-specific TCR breadth was greater after Ad26.COV2.S than placebo. A substantial breadth of spike-specific CD8+ and CD4+ T cell responses after vaccination has been reported. Analyses of TCR breadth and depth may have underestimated total T cell responses.

Produced via immunoSEQ multiplex PCR; TCRdb's table is partial and in-frame only. The profile shows over 85,000 clones, around three quarters of them singletons. About this clone: Its antigen remains unidentified.

J is TRBJ2-2 and V is TRBV7-2; 9 bases are a match to TRBD1. The sample here was peripheral blood, taken after recovery from COVID-19. This receptor was obtained from a human donor who had recovered from COVID-19. This CDR3 is CASSPRDRATRGTGELFF. CDR3 DNA sequence: TGTGCCAGCAGCCCCCGGGACAGGGCGACCCGAGGCACCGGGGAGCTGTTTTTT.